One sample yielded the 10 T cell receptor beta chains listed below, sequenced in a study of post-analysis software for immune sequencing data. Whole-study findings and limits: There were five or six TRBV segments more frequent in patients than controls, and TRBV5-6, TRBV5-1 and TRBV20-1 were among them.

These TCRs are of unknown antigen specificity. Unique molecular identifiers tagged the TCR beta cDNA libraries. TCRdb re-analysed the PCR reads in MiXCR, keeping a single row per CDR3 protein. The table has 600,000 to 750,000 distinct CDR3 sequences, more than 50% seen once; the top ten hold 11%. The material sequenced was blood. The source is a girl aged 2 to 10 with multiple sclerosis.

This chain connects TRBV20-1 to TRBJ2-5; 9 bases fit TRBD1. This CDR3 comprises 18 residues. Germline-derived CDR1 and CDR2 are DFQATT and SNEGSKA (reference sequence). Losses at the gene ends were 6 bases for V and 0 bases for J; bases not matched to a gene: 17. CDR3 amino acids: CSAPTGTGLFWDQETQYF. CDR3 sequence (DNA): TGCAGTGCCCCGACCGGGACAGGGCTGTTTTGGGACCAAGAGACCCAGTACTTC.

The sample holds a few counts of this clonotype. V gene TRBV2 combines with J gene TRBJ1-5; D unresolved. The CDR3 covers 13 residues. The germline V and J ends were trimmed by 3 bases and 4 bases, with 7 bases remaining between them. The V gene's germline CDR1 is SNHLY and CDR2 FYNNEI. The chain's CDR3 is CASSDQVNQPQHF. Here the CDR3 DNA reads TGTGCCAGCAGTGACCAGGTGAATCAGCCCCAGCATTTT.

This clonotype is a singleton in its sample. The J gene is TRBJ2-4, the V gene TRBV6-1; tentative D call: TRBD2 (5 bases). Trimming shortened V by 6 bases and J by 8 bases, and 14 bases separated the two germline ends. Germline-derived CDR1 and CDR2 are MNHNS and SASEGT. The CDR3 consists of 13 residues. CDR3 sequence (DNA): TGTGCCAGCAGCCTTGACATGGGAGACATTCAGTACTTC. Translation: CASSLDMGDIQYF.

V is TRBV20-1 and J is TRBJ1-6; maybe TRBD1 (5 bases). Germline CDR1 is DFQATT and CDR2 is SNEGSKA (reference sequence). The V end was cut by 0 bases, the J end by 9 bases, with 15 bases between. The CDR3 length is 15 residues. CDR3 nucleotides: TGCAGTGCTAGAGATGAGGGGCTGGGAATTTCACCCCTCCACTTT. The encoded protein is CSARDEGLGISPLHF.

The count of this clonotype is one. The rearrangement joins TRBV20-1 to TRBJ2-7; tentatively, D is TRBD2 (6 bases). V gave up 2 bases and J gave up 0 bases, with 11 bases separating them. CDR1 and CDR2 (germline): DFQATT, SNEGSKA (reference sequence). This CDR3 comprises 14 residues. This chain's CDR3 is CSARMTRGSYEQYF. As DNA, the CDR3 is TGCAGTGCTAGAATGACTAGGGGCTCCTACGAGCAGTACTTC.

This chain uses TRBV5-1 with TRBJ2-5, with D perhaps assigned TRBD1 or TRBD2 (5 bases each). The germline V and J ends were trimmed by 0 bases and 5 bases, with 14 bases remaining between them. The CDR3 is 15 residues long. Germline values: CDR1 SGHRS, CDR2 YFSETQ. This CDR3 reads CASSLAPGLRETQYF. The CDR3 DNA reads TGCGCCAGCAGCTTGGCCCCGGGGCTCCGGGAGACCCAGTACTTC.

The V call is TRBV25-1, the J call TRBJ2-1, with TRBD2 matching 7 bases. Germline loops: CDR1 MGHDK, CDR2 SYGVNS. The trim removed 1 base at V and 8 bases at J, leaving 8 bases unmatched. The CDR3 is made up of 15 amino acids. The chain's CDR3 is CASSEWRGGPDEQFF. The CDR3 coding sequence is TGTGCCAGCAGTGAATGGCGGGGAGGGCCGGATGAGCAGTTCTTC.

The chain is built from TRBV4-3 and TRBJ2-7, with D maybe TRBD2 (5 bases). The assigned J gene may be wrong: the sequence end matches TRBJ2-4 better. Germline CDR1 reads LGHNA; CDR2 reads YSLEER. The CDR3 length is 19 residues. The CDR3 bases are TGCGCCAGCAGCCAAGTAAGGCACGGAGGCCAACGGGCCAAAAACATTCAGTACTTC. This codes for CASSQVRHGGQRAKNIQYF.

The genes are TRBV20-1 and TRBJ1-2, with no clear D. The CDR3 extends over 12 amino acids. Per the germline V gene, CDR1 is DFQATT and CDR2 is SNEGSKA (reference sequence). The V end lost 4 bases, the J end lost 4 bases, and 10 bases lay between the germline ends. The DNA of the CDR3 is TGCAGTGCTATCGTGAAAAGCTATGGCTACACCTTC. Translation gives CSAIVKSYGYTF.

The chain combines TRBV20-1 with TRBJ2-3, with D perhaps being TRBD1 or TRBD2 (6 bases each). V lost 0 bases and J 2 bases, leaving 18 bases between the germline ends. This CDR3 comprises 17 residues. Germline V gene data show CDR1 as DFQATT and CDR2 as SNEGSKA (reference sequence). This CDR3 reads CSARDWGRGGHTDTQYF. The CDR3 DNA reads TGCAGTGCTAGAGATTGGGGGCGGGGCGGCCACACAGATACGCAGTATTTT.